This TCR beta chain was found in a study of beta chain features in type 1 diabetes. The isolated RNA, all of it, was reverse transcribed, so expressed TCRB transcripts were what got sequenced. Using immunoSEQ multiplex PCR, the repertoire was profiled, and TCRdb retains in-frame clones only, with some absent. Of roughly 700,000 clones detected, over 10% appear once; the ten largest clones hold 0.022%. Overall study results and limits: Resolution of whether HLA type affects TCRB rearrangement was not achieved here. A moderate, significant TCRB CDR3 shortening appeared in type 1 diabetes across four CD4+ subsets. Reduced insertions and increased deletions marked VDJ junctions in type 1 diabetes patients.

This clone was seen a few times. Its matching antigen is unknown. The germline gives CDR1 GTSNPN, CDR2 SVGIG (reference sequence). The CDR3 covers 14 residues. V shed 4 bases and J shed 13 bases, with 20 bases lying between them. This TCR derives from a man younger than 30 with type 1 diabetes. What was sequenced was naive CD4+ T cells from blood. V gene TRBV30 combines with J gene TRBJ1-6; tentatively, D is TRBD1 (5 bases). The CDR3 DNA is TGTGCCTGGAACCAGGTTGGGGCAGCGGGGCCCCTCCACTTT. Translation: CAWNQVGAAGPLHF.